This TCR beta chain was found in a study of blood T cell repertoires in COVID-19. Between the trimmed V and J ends, which lost 2 bases and 1 base, there was a span of 19 bases. Germline CDR1 and CDR2: SGHRS and YFSETQ. This CDR3 has 18 residues. Cohort 3 donors were reported recovered after two negative PCRs, clearance, or symptom resolution. Original processing notes: Amplified reference gene primers provided the basis for estimating nucleated cell counts. Libraries were prepared by immunoSEQ multiplex PCR; TCRdb keeps only in-frame clonotypes and omits some of them. The V and J calls and clone size were taken over from that table, and D and trimming were inferred from the DNA. This table has 130,000 to 150,000 clones, around 85% appearing once.

Input material: PBMCs or T cells enriched from blood (not recorded which). The gene calls are TRBV5-1 and TRBJ2-1; the D gene is possibly TRBD1 (7 bases). This clonotype originated in a man in his forties or fifties who had recovered from COVID-19. Here the CDR3 reads CASSLSSTGAGSYNEQFF. CDR3 DNA: TGCGCCAGCAGCTTATCATCTACAGGGGCGGGATCCTACAATGAGCAGTTCTTC.